Listed below are T cell receptor beta chains from one sample, sequenced in a study of blood T cell repertoires in COVID-19. Sequencing used immunoSEQ multiplex PCR; TCRdb keeps in-frame clones, though not all of them. The table records around 55,000 clones, 80% to 95% of them present only once. Sequencing used peripheral blood. These TCRs come from a human donor with active COVID-19. The donor label of this sample is uncertain. Each CDR3 is given with its conserved first and last residue. Fields, in order: V gene, J gene, clone size, D gene, CDR3 protein, CDR3 DNA. The D gene is left open where the match is weak. Size is omitted from some rows. Given values are once, few, many or a class for expanded clones.

TRBV29-1	TRBJ2-1	.	TRBD2	CSEREGRGNEQFF	TGCAGCGAACGGGAGGGCCGGGGGAATGAGCAGTTCTTC
TRBV6-5	TRBJ1-2	.	.	CASSRQVLAGDGYTF	TGTGCCAGCAGTCGACAGGTCCTCGCAGGGGATGGCTACACCTTC
TRBV2	TRBJ2-2	.	.	CASSSPRWTGELFF	TGTGCCAGCAGTTCGCCCCGGTGGACCGGGGAGCTGTTTTTT
TRBV6-1	TRBJ2-5	once	.	CASSETGEGETQYF	TGTGCCAGCAGTGAGACAGGGGAGGGGGAGACCCAGTACTTC
TRBV29-1	TRBJ1-1	once	TRBD1	CSEKQGGVAFF	TGCAGCGAGAAACAGGGGGGAGTAGCTTTCTTT
TRBV14	TRBJ2-5	.	TRBD2	CASSHSGLALSGAQYF	TGTGCCAGCAGCCATTCGGGACTAGCGCTATCCGGGGCCCAGTACTTC
TRBV7-9	TRBJ2-2	.	.	CASSRDTGELFF	TGTGCCAGCAGCCGAGACACCGGGGAGCTGTTTTTT
TRBV10-3	TRBJ2-2	.	TRBD1	CAISEPDRVRAGELFF	TGTGCCATCAGTGAACCCGACAGGGTGAGGGCCGGGGAGCTGTTTTTT
TRBV7-6	TRBJ1-1	.	.	CASSRAGAGGNTEAFF	TGTGCCAGCAGCCGGGCCGGGGCCGGGGGAAACACTGAAGCTTTCTTT
TRBV7-8	TRBJ1-1	.	.	CASSLGVTEAFF	TGTGCCAGCAGCTTAGGCGTTACTGAAGCTTTCTTT
TRBV27	TRBJ2-3	.	.	CASTSGTTDTQYF	TGTGCCAGCACCTCCGGGACTACAGATACGCAGTATTTT
TRBV4-2	TRBJ1-1	few	.	CASSQDRGTEAFF	TGTGCCAGCAGCCAAGACAGGGGAACTGAAGCTTTCTTT
TRBV28	TRBJ2-7	.	.	CASSFEGLRGHGSYEQYF	TGTGCCAGCAGTTTTGAAGGACTCAGGGGCCACGGCTCCTACGAGCAGTACTTC
TRBV2	TRBJ1-1	once	.	CAAHVVVGTEAFF	TGTGCCGCCCATGTGGTGGTCGGCACTGAAGCTTTCTTT
TRBV27	TRBJ2-1	.	.	CASSMALFGSYNEQFF	TGTGCCAGCAGTATGGCCCTTTTTGGCTCCTACAATGAGCAGTTCTTC
TRBV5-1	TRBJ1-2	.	TRBD1	CASTLPGQGAGYTF	TGCGCCAGCACCTTACCCGGACAGGGGGCGGGCTACACCTTC
TRBV29-1	TRBJ2-1	.	.	CSVEEAGWNEQFF	TGCAGCGTTGAAGAGGCCGGGTGGAATGAGCAGTTCTTC
TRBV9	TRBJ1-2	once	.	CASSPPLGGPGYTF	TGTGCCAGCAGCCCCCCTTTAGGGGGTCCCGGCTACACCTTC
TRBV25-1	TRBJ1-1	once	.	CASSESGGWVNTEAFF	TGTGCCAGCAGTGAATCGGGGGGCTGGGTGAACACTGAAGCTTTCTTT
TRBV18	TRBJ2-2	.	TRBD2	CASSPGLAAGELFF	TGTGCCAGCTCACCAGGACTAGCGGCCGGGGAGCTGTTTTTT
TRBV28	TRBJ2-7	.	.	CASNSPLDSSYEQYF	TGTGCCAGCAATTCGCCCTTGGACAGCTCCTACGAGCAGTACTTC
TRBV7-6	TRBJ1-1	.	TRBD1	CASSSRQGAITEAFF	TGTGCCAGCAGCTCACGACAGGGGGCGATTACTGAAGCTTTCTTT
TRBV6-5	TRBJ1-6	.	.	CASGRSSYNSPLHF	TGTGCCAGCGGTCGTAGCTCCTATAATTCACCCCTCCACTTT
TRBV24-1	TRBJ2-7	once	.	CATTLEGPEQYF	TGTGCCACCACCCTGGAGGGGCCCGAGCAGTACTTC
TRBV25-1	TRBJ1-1	.	TRBD1	CASSLQGQGNEAFF	TGTGCCAGCAGTCTTCAGGGACAGGGGAATGAAGCTTTCTTT
TRBV4-2	TRBJ1-1	.	TRBD1	CASSRRQGSGEAFF	TGTGCCAGCAGCCGGAGACAGGGGTCGGGTGAAGCTTTCTTT
TRBV24-1	TRBJ2-1	.	.	CATSDPGGRYDNEQFF	TGTGCCACCAGTGACCCCGGGGGTAGGTACGACAATGAGCAGTTCTTC
TRBV18	TRBJ2-7	.	TRBD1	CASSPVTGLNEQYF	TGTGCCAGCTCACCTGTGACAGGGTTAAACGAGCAGTACTTC
TRBV28	TRBJ2-7	.	.	CATFSPQGIYEQYF	TGTGCCACTTTTAGCCCCCAGGGAATCTACGAGCAGTACTTC
TRBV4-1	TRBJ1-4	.	.	CASSPIDLVQAGEKLFF	TGCGCCAGCAGCCCTATTGACCTAGTGCAAGCAGGGGAAAAACTGTTTTTT
TRBV12-3/TRBV12-4	TRBJ1-4	.	.	CASSLSGKLFF	TGTGCCAGCAGTTTGAGCGGAAAACTGTTTTTT
TRBV7-9	TRBJ1-2	once	.	CASSKGPNSGYGYTF	TGTGCCAGCAGCAAGGGGCCAAACTCGGGCTATGGCTACACCTTC
TRBV9	TRBJ1-6	few	TRBD1	CASSVGTGDDPPLHF	TGTGCCAGCAGCGTCGGGACAGGGGACGATCCACCCCTCCACTTT
TRBV19	TRBJ1-1	once	.	CASLLNTEAFF	TGTGCCAGCCTCTTGAACACTGAAGCTTTCTTT
TRBV19	TRBJ2-1	.	TRBD2	CASSSRLAGEQFF	TGTGCCAGTAGTTCAAGACTAGCGGGGGAGCAGTTCTTC
TRBV5-1	TRBJ1-2	.	.	CASSLGGSNGYTF	TGCGCCAGCAGCTTGGGGGGCTCGAATGGCTACACCTTC
TRBV7-9	TRBJ2-2	once	.	CASSLEEVRTGELFF	TGTGCCAGCAGCTTAGAGGAGGTGCGGACCGGGGAGCTGTTTTTT
TRBV19	TRBJ1-1	few	TRBD1	CASSVDRVMNTEAFF	TGTGCCAGTAGTGTCGACAGGGTCATGAACACTGAAGCTTTCTTT
TRBV27	TRBJ1-6	.	.	CASSLSPRGDNSPLHF	TGTGCCAGCAGTTTATCCCCCCGGGGGGACAATTCACCCCTCCACTTT
TRBV3-1/TRBV3-2	TRBJ1-3	.	.	CASSTRGGSSGNTIYF	TGTGCCAGCAGCACCCGAGGAGGGAGCTCTGGAAACACCATATATTTT
TRBV12-3/TRBV12-4	TRBJ1-1	.	.	CASSSGVNTEAFF	TGTGCCAGCAGTTCAGGGGTGAACACTGAAGCTTTCTTT
TRBV28	TRBJ2-1	.	TRBD2	CASSLWGSGTFNEQFF	TGTGCCAGCAGTTTATGGGGTAGCGGGACATTCAATGAGCAGTTCTTC
TRBV30	TRBJ1-1	.	TRBD1	CAWSRDSISTEAFF	TGTGCCTGGAGTAGGGACAGCATTAGCACTGAAGCTTTCTTT
TRBV11-2	TRBJ2-2	.	.	CASSSEGFRYTGELFF	TGTGCCAGCAGCTCGGAGGGGTTTAGGTACACCGGGGAGCTGTTTTTT